Presented here are 22 T cell receptor beta chains from one specimen sequenced in a study of cytomegalovirus exposure and HLA in healthy donors. The PCR used 60 Vbeta and 13 Jbeta primers. Assay: immunoSEQ multiplex PCR; the TCRdb copy retains only in-frame clones and omits some. The sample yields some 160,000 clones, around four fifths seen once. The sample comprised PBMCs. The receptor source for this set is a male donor in good health and CMV-seronegative.

The rearrangement joins TRBV7-2 to TRBJ2-7, with 11 bases that match TRBD2. The CDR3 totals 17 residues. Germline-derived CDR1 and CDR2 are SGHTA and FQGNSA. The J segment lost 0 bases and the V segment lost 5 bases, leaving 9 bases of the junction unmatched. CDR3 nucleotides: TGTGCCAGCAGCCGAACTAGCGGGGGTATCCTCTCCTACGAGCAGTACTTC. The encoded protein is CASSRTSGGILSYEQYF.

The chain combines TRBV4-3 with TRBJ2-7; maybe TRBD1 (6 bases). The V and J ends lost 0 bases and 2 bases respectively, with 11 bases between them. CDR1 and CDR2 (germline): LGHNA, YSLEER. The CDR3 extends over 15 amino acids. In DNA, the CDR3 is TGCGCCAGCAGCCAAGAGAAGGGGGAAGCCTACGAGCAGTACTTC. This translates into CASSQEKGEAYEQYF.

V usage is TRBV28 and J usage is TRBJ2-3; 7 bases map to TRBD2. From germline, CDR1 is MDHEN and CDR2 SYDVKM. The CDR3 totals 13 residues. The V gene end was trimmed by 5 bases and the J gene end by 6 bases; junction bases not matched to a gene: 5. CDR3 in amino acids: CASSPRGFDTQYF. The CDR3 coding sequence is TGTGCCAGCAGTCCGCGGGGGTTTGATACGCAGTATTTT.

This clone was picked up one time. This rearrangement joins TRBV9 to TRBJ1-3, with D perhaps matching TRBD1 (6 bases). V was cut by 7 bases and J by 1 base, with 9 bases left in between. CDR1 and CDR2 from the germline V gene are SGDLS and YYNGEE. This CDR3 region has 13 residues. CDR3 in amino acids: CASGTGSGNTIYF. Here the CDR3 DNA reads TGTGCCAGCGGAACAGGGTCTGGAAACACCATATATTTT.

The CDR3 spells CASSDLAGVSYNEQFF. The CDR3 DNA reads as TGTGCCAGCAGTGACCTAGCGGGGGTCTCCTACAATGAGCAGTTCTTC. The chain carries TRBV27 and TRBJ2-1; 10 bases match TRBD2. Germline V gene lookup returns CDR1 MNHEY and CDR2 SMNVEV (reference sequence). Trimming at V came to 5 bases and at J to 0 bases, leaving 4 bases not matched to a gene. This CDR3 is 16 amino acids long.

The chain uses TRBV7-3 and TRBJ2-2; 7 nucleotides line up with TRBD1. This CDR3 comprises 14 residues. The V segment lost 3 bases and the J segment 4 bases; nucleotides outside the gene matches: 2. Germline V lookup: CDR1 SGHTA, CDR2 FQGTGA. The CDR3 spells CASSFTGATGELFF. The DNA for the CDR3 is TGTGCCAGCAGCTTTACAGGGGCCACCGGGGAGCTGTTTTTT.

The chain couples TRBV29-1 to TRBJ2-2, with D perhaps matching TRBD1 (5 bases). The V gene's germline CDR1 is SQVTM and CDR2 ANQGSEA. CDR3 length: 13 residues. V was cut by 6 bases and J by 5 bases, with 13 bases left in between. In nucleotides, the CDR3 is TGCAGCGTCTACAGGATCCATACCGGGGAGCTGTTTTTT. Its translation: CSVYRIHTGELFF.

The chain recombines TRBV5-1 with TRBJ2-2; 8 bases align to TRBD1. After removal of 0 bases from V and 5 bases from J, the junction contained 3 bases not matched to a gene. Germline V lookup: CDR1 SGHRS, CDR2 YFSETQ. CDR3 length equals 15 residues. This CDR3 is CASSLVWTGTGELFF. For the CDR3, the DNA is TGCGCCAGCAGCTTGGTGTGGACAGGGACCGGGGAGCTGTTTTTT.

V and J are TRBV6-6 and TRBJ2-5; D call uncertain. Germline loops: CDR1 MNHNY, CDR2 SVGAGI (reference sequence). The CDR3 has 13 amino acids. Trimming left V 5 bases short and J 1 base short, with 8 bases between. CDR3 sequence reads: CASSPEAQETQYF. The CDR3 region has the DNA TGTGCCAGCAGTCCCGAGGCCCAAGAGACCCAGTACTTC.

The chain combines TRBV6-5 with TRBJ2-1, with a weak D call TRBD1 (5 bases). Germline CDR1 MNHEY, CDR2 SVGAGI. The CDR3 has 15 amino acids. Trimming took off 0 bases at V and 8 bases at J, with 14 bases between the two ends. DNA of the CDR3: TGTGCCAGCAGTTACTCGACTTCTGGGGCCCATGAGCAGTTCTTC. Residues: CASSYSTSGAHEQFF.

This CDR3 is CASSPGEMTGEEYEQYF. CDR3 nucleotides: TGTGCCAGCTCACCGGGGGAAATGACAGGGGAAGAATACGAGCAGTACTTC. The genes are TRBV18 and TRBJ2-7; 8 bases are a match to TRBD1. The CDR3 extends over 17 amino acids. Germline CDR1 is KGHSH and CDR2 is LQKENI. V shed 3 bases, J shed 4 bases, and the junction held 14 bases outside the gene matches.

This clone was seen just once. This chain links TRBV7-8 with TRBJ1-1; possibly TRBD1 for D (5 bases). The V end was cut by 1 base, the J end by 4 bases, with 16 bases between. Looked up from germline, CDR1 is SGHVS and CDR2 is FQNEAQ. The CDR3 runs to 16 residues. The CDR3 sequence: CASSLVPIGGITEAFF. DNA of the CDR3: TGTGCCAGCAGCTTAGTTCCTATCGGGGGGATCACTGAAGCTTTCTTT.

The chain links TRBV7-8 to TRBJ2-7, with TRBD1 matching 8 bases. The ends lost 1 base at V and 6 bases at J; junction bases unmatched: 8. The CDR3 length is 15 residues. Per germline, CDR1 SGHVS and CDR2 FQNEAQ. The CDR3 reads CASSLEVRGHVEQYF. CDR3 DNA: TGTGCCAGCAGCTTAGAGGTCAGGGGGCATGTCGAGCAGTACTTC.

The genes are TRBV29-1 and TRBJ1-1; TRBD1 matches at 7 bases. V lost 7 bases, J lost 2 bases, and 7 bases stayed unmatched. Germline V gives CDR1 SQVTM, CDR2 ANQGSEA. The CDR3 covers 13 residues. Here the CDR3 reads CSDATGTNTEAFF. CDR3 DNA: TGCAGCGACGCGACAGGGACAAACACTGAAGCTTTCTTT.

The chain employs TRBV5-6 and TRBJ1-2; D is uncertain. Germline V lookup: CDR1 SGHDT, CDR2 YYEEEE. The CDR3 totals 11 residues. V was shortened by 0 bases and J by 11 bases, with 8 bases between the two germline ends. CDR3 protein: CASSLGGGYTF. CDR3 DNA: TGTGCCAGCAGCTTGGGGGGAGGTTACACCTTC.

A few counts support this clone. This rearrangement joins TRBV9 to TRBJ1-2; maybe TRBD1 (5 bases). Germline V lookup: CDR1 SGDLS, CDR2 YYNGEE. Deletions cut 0 bases from V and 7 bases from J, with 16 bases between. This CDR3 has 15 residues. In DNA, the CDR3 is TGTGCCAGCAGCGTAGTACCCCAGGGAATAGGTGGCTACACCTTC. This codes for CASSVVPQGIGGYTF.

This chain links TRBV14 with TRBJ2-1, with 7 positions matching TRBD2. J was trimmed by 2 bases and V by 0 bases; bases with no gene match: 10. The CDR3 consists of 18 residues. Germline CDR1 reads SGHDN; CDR2 reads FVKESK. CDR3 sequence (DNA): TGTGCCAGCAGCCAAGATCTTTGGGAGGGTACCCCCTACAATGAGCAGTTCTTC. Its protein product is CASSQDLWEGTPYNEQFF.

The V call is TRBV14, the J call TRBJ2-1; TRBD2 matches at 7 bases. The CDR3 sequence is 15 residues long. V shed 0 bases, J shed 4 bases, and the junction held 3 bases outside the gene matches. The germline V gene has CDR1 SGHDN and CDR2 FVKESK. The CDR3: CASSQEAGAYNEQFF. The CDR3 DNA sequence: TGTGCCAGCAGCCAAGAGGCGGGAGCTTACAATGAGCAGTTCTTC.

V is TRBV5-4 and J is TRBJ2-7, with D maybe TRBD1 (5 bases). Germline V lookup: CDR1 SGHNT, CDR2 YYREEE (reference sequence). V lost 0 bases, J lost 4 bases, and 11 bases lay in between. CDR3 length: 14 residues. The DNA for the CDR3 is TGTGCCAGCAGCTTGGAGGAGACAGAGTACGAGCAGTACTTC. Its protein is CASSLEETEYEQYF. Full variable domain (rest looked up from reference TRBV5-4 and TRBJ2-7): ETGVTQSPTHLIKTRGQQVTLRCSSQSGHNTVSWYQQALGQGPQFIFQYYREEENGRGNFPPRFSGLQFPNYSSELNVNALELDDSALYLCASSLEETEYEQYFGPGTRLTVT.

The sample holds one count of this clone. This chain uses TRBV7-6 with TRBJ2-2; a weak D match, TRBD1 (6 bases). The CDR3 has 15 residues. V gave up 0 bases and J gave up 2 bases, with 7 bases separating them. Germline V gene sequence: CDR1 SGHVS, CDR2 FNYEAQ. The CDR3 loop is CASSLAGANTGELFF. The CDR3 DNA reads as TGTGCCAGCAGCTTAGCGGGGGCCAACACCGGGGAGCTGTTTTTT.

This chain joins TRBV5-1 and TRBJ1-1, with 10 bases identical to TRBD1. Trimming at V came to 3 bases and at J to 3 bases, leaving 5 bases not matched to a gene. CDR1 is SGHRS and CDR2 is YFSETQ in the germline V gene. This CDR3 region has 15 residues. The CDR3 DNA reads as TGCGCCAGCAGCTGGAGACAGGGGGCAGACACTGAAGCTTTCTTT. This sequence encodes CASSWRQGADTEAFF.

This clone was seen a handful of times. The J gene is TRBJ2-7, the V gene TRBV4-3; D possibly corresponds to TRBD1 (6 bases). CDR1 is LGHNA and CDR2 is YSLEER in the germline V gene. This CDR3 region has 18 residues. The V end was cut by 1 base, the J end by 2 bases, with 21 bases between. The CDR3 nucleotides are TGCGCCAGCAGCCAAGGGATGATACCGGGACACGAAACCTACGAGCAGTACTTC. As protein: CASSQGMIPGHETYEQYF.